The present TCR beta chain was sequenced within a study of shared clonotypes between healthy human individuals. Regarding the study as a whole: Measured sharing among donors was expected to vary with sequencing depth. Researchers found naive subsets generally carried larger estimated richness than memory subsets.

Profiling relied on immunoSEQ multiplex PCR, and the TCRdb table lists in-frame clones only, not all of them. Found here are roughly 2.5 million clones, over 85% of them singletons; the top ten hold around 0.14%. None of the donors, who were healthy HIV-negative adults, had recently had acute infections or vaccinations. In the CD4+ fraction, cells were divided into CD45RA+ naive and CD45RA-negative memory subsets. Germline V CDR1 and CDR2: SGHKS, YYEKEE (reference sequence). The V and J ends lost 4 bases and 3 bases respectively, with 14 bases between them. CDR3 size: 15 residues. As for this clone: The antigen is undetermined.

Sequenced: naive CD4+ T cells sorted from blood. Described subset: CD45RA+ positively selected. The chain is built from TRBV5-5 and TRBJ1-3; D might be TRBD1 (5 bases). This sequence originates from a man between 18 and 35 years old in good health. CDR3 in DNA: TGTGCCAGCAGCCGGGGCGGGGATCATGGAAACACCATATATTTT. Translation gives CASSRGGDHGNTIYF.